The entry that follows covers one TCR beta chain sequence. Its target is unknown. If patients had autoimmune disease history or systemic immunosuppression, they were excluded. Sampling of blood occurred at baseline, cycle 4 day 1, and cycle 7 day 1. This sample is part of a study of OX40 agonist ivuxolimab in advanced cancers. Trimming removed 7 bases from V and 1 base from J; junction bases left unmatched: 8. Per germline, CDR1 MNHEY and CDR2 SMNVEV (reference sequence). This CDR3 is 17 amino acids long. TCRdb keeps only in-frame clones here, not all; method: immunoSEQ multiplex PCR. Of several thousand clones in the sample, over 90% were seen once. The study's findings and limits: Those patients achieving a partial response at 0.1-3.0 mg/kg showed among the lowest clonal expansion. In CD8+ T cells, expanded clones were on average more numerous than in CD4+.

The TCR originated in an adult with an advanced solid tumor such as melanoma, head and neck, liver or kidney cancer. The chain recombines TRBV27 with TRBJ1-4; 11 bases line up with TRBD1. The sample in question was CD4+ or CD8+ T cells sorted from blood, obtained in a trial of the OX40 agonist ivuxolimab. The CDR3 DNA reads TGTGCCAGCACCCGGACAGGGGGCCGTGGAACTAATGAAAAACTGTTTTTT. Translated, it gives CASTRTGGRGTNEKLFF.